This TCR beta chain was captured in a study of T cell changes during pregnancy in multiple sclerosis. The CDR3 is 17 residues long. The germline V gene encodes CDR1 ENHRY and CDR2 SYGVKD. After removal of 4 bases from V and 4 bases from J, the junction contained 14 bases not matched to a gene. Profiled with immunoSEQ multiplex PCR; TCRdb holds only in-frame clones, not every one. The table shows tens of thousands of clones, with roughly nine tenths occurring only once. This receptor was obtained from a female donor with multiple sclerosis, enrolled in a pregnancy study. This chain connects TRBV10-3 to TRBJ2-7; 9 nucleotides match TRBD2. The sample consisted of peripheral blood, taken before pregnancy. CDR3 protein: CAISGSVAGVSSYEQYF. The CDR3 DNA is TGTGCCATCAGTGGGTCGGTAGCGGGGGTTTCAAGTTACGAGCAGTACTTC.